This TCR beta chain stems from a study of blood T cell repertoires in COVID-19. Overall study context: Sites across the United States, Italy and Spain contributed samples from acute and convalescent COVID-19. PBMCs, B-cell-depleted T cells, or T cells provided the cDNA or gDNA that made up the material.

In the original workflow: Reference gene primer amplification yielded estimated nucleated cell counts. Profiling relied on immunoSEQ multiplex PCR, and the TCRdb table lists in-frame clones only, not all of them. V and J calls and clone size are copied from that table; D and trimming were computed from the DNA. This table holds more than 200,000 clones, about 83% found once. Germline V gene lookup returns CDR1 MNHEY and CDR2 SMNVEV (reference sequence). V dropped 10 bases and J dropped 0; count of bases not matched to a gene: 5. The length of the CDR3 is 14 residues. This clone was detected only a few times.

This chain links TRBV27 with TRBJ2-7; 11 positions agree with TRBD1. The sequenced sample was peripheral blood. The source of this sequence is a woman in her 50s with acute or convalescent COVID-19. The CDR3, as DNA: TGTGCCACCAGGGGGACAGGGGGCTCCTACGAGCAGTACTTC. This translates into CATRGTGGSYEQYF.